The sequence of this TCR beta chain was determined in a study of tumor-infiltrating lymphocytes in primary liver carcinoma (dated by TCRdb to the late 2010s). As for the study more broadly: Of the five patients (three men and two women, aged 30 to 69 years), four had hepatocellular carcinoma and one had combined HCC and intrahepatic cholangiocarcinoma. Each sample produced about 3.65 to 8 million productive TCRbeta reads, and read depth showed no significant difference between tissue types. Repertoires from technical replicates were highly reproducible, with mean shared-clone rates near 0.89 and correlation coefficients above 0.95. The five patients had tumors staged T1-T3 N0M0, with maximum diameters ranging from roughly 4 to 10 cm. A total of some 35 specimens from 5 patients underwent TCRbeta repertoire sequencing, comprising around 25 tumor regions, 5 adjacent noncancerous liver tissues and 5 peripheral blood samples. For each liver tumor, the study sampled five regions along with adjacent normal tissue and blood, and applied TCRbeta repertoire sequencing, expression microarrays and whole-exome sequencing. Points the paper makes about the study in general: The top 250 clones made up a significantly larger repertoire fraction in tumors than in blood (p = 0.039). The study included only 4 to 6 patients, and the authors note findings should be validated in a larger study. Only the TCR beta chain was sequenced, which likely underestimates true repertoire diversity because unpaired alpha chains were not captured. Because the samples were bulk and unsorted, CD4+ and CD8+ T cell repertoires could not be compared. Repertoire overlap was higher between tumor regions (mean around 35%) than tumor-adjacent (approximately 17%) or tumor-blood (about 14%) pairs, consistent with antigen-driven expansion.

A constant-region primer and ProtoScript II reverse transcriptase were used to reverse-transcribe TCRbeta-specific cDNA from around 540 ng total RNA. TCRbeta libraries were built with three nested multiplex PCR rounds, a slightly modified ARM-PCR procedure. Each of the first two PCR rounds ran for nine to ten cycles and used multiplex TRBV1-TRBV30 forward primers together with a Cbeta reverse primer. A final 25-cycle PCR with Deep VentR polymerase added sample barcodes and Illumina adapters. Before sequencing, amplicons between 200 and 500 bp were purified from gel using a QIAquick gel extraction kit. An Illumina HiSeq 2500 was used to sequence the TCRbeta amplicons, generating 250-bp paired-end reads. The authors' analysis ran thus. Trimmomatic v0.33 was used to quality-trim the reads, and FLASH v1.2.11 was used to merge paired reads so that full CDR3 sequences could be recovered. V, D and J germline segments were assigned to the rearranged TCRbeta sequences by MiGEC v1.2.1b. Clonotype statistics and Shannon-Wiener diversity indices were calculated with VDJtools v1.0.0. To reduce sampling bias, subsequent analyses other than the diversity analysis used only the 250 most abundant clonotypes in each sample. TCRdb itself trimmed the public reads at Q25 with fastp, ran MiXCR and retained productive beta chains. Here each entry gathers all rows of one CDR3 protein and keeps the most common genes and DNA. These V and J calls rely on TCRdb rather than the paper's analysis. This sample has about 120,000 distinct CDR3 sequences in its table, and around 70% of those were observed once. The leading ten clones occupy roughly 8.1% of the sample.

As regards this clonotype: Its antigen is unknown. At one of its ends the junction is not consistent with the germline gene, which may arise from a read error.

Its CDR3 holds 16 amino acids, cysteine through phenylalanine. The sequence is cut down to CDR3 DNA, 48 bases in frame from base 1. CDR1 SGHAT and CDR2 FQNNGV are derived from the germline V gene. Total RNA and DNA were co-extracted from about 19-30 mg of bulk tissue with the AllPrep DNA/RNA mini kit, without cell sorting. Surgical resection was performed in China between 2015 and 2016 on a few patients with histopathologically diagnosed primary liver carcinoma. Chronic HBV infection was present in the patients, and the patients were treatment-naive at sampling. Fresh tumor and adjacent tissue pieces were bisected; one half was stored in RNAlater at -80°C, the other sent for histology.

The chain is encoded by TRBV11-2 joined to TRBJ2-3, and TRBD2 may be the D gene, going by 5 matching bases. Sequenced: tumor-adjacent normal liver tissue. The sequence derives from a woman aged 55-70 years with primary liver carcinoma and hepatitis B virus infection. CDR3 sequence: CASRLGIQRSIDTQYF. The bases are TGTGCCAGCAGATTAGGTATCCAGCGGAGCATAGATACGCAGTATTTT.